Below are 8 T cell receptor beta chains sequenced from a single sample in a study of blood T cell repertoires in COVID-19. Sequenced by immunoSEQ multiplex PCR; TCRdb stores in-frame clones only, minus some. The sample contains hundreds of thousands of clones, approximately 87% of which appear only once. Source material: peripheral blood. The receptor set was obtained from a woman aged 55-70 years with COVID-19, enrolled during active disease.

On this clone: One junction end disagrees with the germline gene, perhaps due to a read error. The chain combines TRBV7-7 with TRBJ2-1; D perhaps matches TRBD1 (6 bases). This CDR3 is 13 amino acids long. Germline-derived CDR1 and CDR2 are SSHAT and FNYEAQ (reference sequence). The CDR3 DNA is TGTGCTAGCAGCCGGACAGAGTTCAATGAGCAGTTCTTC. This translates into CASSRTEFNEQFF. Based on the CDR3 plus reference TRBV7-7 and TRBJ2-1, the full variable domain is GAGVSQSPRYKVTKRGQDVTLRCDPISSHATLYWYQQALGQGPEFLTYFNYEAQPDKSGLPSDRFSAERPEGSISTLTIQRTEQRDSAMYRCASSRTEFNEQFFGPGTRLTVL.

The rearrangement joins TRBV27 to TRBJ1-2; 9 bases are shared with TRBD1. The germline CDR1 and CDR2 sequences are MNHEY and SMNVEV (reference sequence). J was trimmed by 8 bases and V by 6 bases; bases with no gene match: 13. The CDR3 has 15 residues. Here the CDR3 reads CASRPPGQGTGGYTF. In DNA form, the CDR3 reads TGTGCCAGCAGACCACCGGGACAGGGCACGGGAGGCTACACCTTC.

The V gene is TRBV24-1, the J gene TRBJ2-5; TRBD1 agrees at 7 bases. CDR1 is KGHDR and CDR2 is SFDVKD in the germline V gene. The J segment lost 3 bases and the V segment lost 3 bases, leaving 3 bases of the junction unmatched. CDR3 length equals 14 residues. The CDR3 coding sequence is TGTGCCACCAGTGATCCCGGGACAGAAGAGACCCAGTACTTC. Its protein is CATSDPGTEETQYF.

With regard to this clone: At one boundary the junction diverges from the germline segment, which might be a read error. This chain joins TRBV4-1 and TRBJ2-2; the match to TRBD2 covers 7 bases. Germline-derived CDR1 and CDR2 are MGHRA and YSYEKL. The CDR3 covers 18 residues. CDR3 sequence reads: CASSQGEILQGSPGGGIF. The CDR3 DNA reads TGCGCCAGCAGCCAGGGGGAAATATTGCAGGGATCACCCGGGGGAGGGATTTTT.

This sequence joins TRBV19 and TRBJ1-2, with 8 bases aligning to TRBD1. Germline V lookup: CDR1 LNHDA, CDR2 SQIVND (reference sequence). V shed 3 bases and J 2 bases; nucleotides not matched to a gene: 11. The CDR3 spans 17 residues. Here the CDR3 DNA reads TGTGCCAGTAGTATTGACAGGGGAGGCATTGTGAACTATGGCTACACCTTC. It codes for CASSIDRGGIVNYGYTF.

As DNA, the CDR3 is TGTGCCAGCAGCTCAGGGTTAGATACGCAGTATTTT. Translating gives CASSSGLDTQYF. J is TRBJ2-3 and V is TRBV7-9; TRBD1 might be the D (5 bases). V was trimmed by 4 bases and J by 5 bases, leaving 7 bases between them. The CDR3 is made up of 12 amino acids. The V gene's germline CDR1 is SEHNR and CDR2 FQNEAQ (reference sequence).

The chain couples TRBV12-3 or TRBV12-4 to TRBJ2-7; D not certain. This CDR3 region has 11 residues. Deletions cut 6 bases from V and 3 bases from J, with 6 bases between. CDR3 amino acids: CASRAFYEQYF. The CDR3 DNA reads TGTGCCAGCAGGGCTTTCTACGAGCAGTACTTC.

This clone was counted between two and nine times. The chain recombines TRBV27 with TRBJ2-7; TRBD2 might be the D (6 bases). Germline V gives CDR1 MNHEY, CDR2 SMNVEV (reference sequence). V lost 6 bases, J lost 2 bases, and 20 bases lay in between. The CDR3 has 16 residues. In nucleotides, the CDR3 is TGTGCCAGCAGCACGGTGGCGGGGAGTGGGCCCTACGAGCAGTACTTC. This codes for CASSTVAGSGPYEQYF.